This T cell receptor beta chain was captured by sequencing in a study of cytomegalovirus exposure and HLA in healthy donors. Study-level results: In a later analysis, HLA-associated TCR beta chains were more clonally expanded than equally common others. 16,951 TCR beta sequences were associated with HLA alleles at 0.05 false discovery rate in a later analysis. For most subjects, TCR beta sequences were reported to predict HLA-A and HLA-B alleles with accuracy.

CDR1 and CDR2 (germline): KGHSH, LQKENI. V was pared by 4 bases and J by 2 bases, with 9 bases between. The CDR3 loop spans 14 amino acids. Remarks on this clone: Antigen specificity is unknown.

The PCR employed 60 Vbeta primers together with 13 Jbeta primers. As processed by the authors: In a later analysis, 60 million to 90 million unique TCR beta chains included roughly 11 million shared by two or more donors. Profiled with immunoSEQ multiplex PCR; TCRdb holds only in-frame clones, not every one. The V and J calls and clone size come from that table; D and trimming were worked out from the DNA. Here the sample spans under 95,000 clones, about three quarters being singletons. Sequenced material: PBMCs. This clonotype was sampled from a man in his thirties or forties in good health and CMV-seropositive. V usage is TRBV18 and J usage is TRBJ2-1; D possibly corresponds to TRBD2 (5 bases). CDR3 residues: CASSLREAYNEQFF. For the CDR3, the DNA is TGTGCCAGCTCACTCCGGGAAGCCTACAATGAGCAGTTCTTC.